This T cell receptor (beta chain) was found in a study of cytomegalovirus exposure and HLA in healthy donors. At the level of the study: Around 77 million unique TCRs from HLA-typed donors made up an early data release. Study-wide results and caveats: Association of a missense DCLRE1C variant with TCR beta V- and J-gene trimming was reported in a later analysis.

On this clone: No antigen is known for it.

J lost 6 bases, V lost 3 bases, and 9 bases had no gene match. Germline CDR1 and CDR2: MNHEY and SMNVEV (reference sequence). The CDR3 is 16 amino acids. In the PCR, 60 Vbeta and 13 Jbeta primers were used. Using immunoSEQ multiplex PCR, the repertoire was profiled, and TCRdb retains in-frame clones only, with some absent. Among 200,000 to 250,000 clones listed, roughly 68% were seen once. Input material: PBMCs. The chain combines TRBV27 with TRBJ2-7; 12 bases align to TRBD1. The TCR comes from a man aged 35-49 years in good health and CMV-seropositive. As DNA, the CDR3 is TGTGCCAGCAGTTTCGGGACAGGGGGCGGGGGGAGCGAGCAGTACTTC. The encoded protein is CASSFGTGGGGSEQYF.